This T cell receptor (beta chain) was found in a study of blood T cells in healthy people across ages. Study conclusions and caveats: A strong correlation between TCR beta diversity and naive T cell percentage was seen. Compared with aged donors, long-lived donors showed fewer expanded clones, suggesting selection.

Then a second PCR, running roughly 7 to 11 cycles, was carried out with a sample-barcoded 5' primer and a J-beta primer mix. TCRdb fed the 5' RACE reads into MiXCR, producing one record per CDR3 protein. The sample shows hundreds of thousands of distinct CDR3 sequences, 45% to 50% of them seen only once. The table lists this clonotype with a few counts. Its antigen is still unknown. Germline V gene data show CDR1 as ENHRY and CDR2 as SYGVKD. The V gene lost 0 bases and the J gene lost 4 bases, with 12 bases spanning the gap. The CDR3 consists of 15 residues. This TCR was recovered from a woman aged 60 to 75 in good health. The chain carries TRBV10-3 and TRBJ1-1, with D tentatively TRBD1 (6 bases). Material: blood. The CDR3: CAISESRGGSTEAFF. The CDR3 DNA sequence: TGTGCCATCAGTGAGTCGAGGGGGGGGAGCACTGAAGCTTTCTTT.